These T cell receptor beta chains were read from a single sample in a study of T cells in tumors after PD-1 blockade. The protocol was immunoSEQ multiplex PCR, while the TCRdb copy is restricted to in-frame clones and leaves out a portion. There are about 63,000 clones in the sample; approximately 79% occur only once, and about 4.8% lies in the top ten. The source was PBMCs, collected after anti-PD-1 treatment. These TCRs come from a human donor with basal cell carcinoma. Each CDR3 is given with its conserved first and last residue. The D gene is left open where the match is weak. Clone size, where shown, is once, few, many, or a class for clones that have expanded.

TGTGCCAGCAGCTGGAGCTCTGGAAACACCATATATTTT	CASSWSSGNTIYF	TRBV7-2	once	TRBJ1-3	-
TGTGCCAGCACTCCTGAAGGGGGACTCACCGGGGAGCTGTTTTTT	CASTPEGGLTGELFF	TRBV6-5	-	TRBJ2-2	-
TGTGCCAGCTCACCACCGAAAGGCAGGCCCATGAACACTGAAGCTTTCTTT	CASSPPKGRPMNTEAFF	TRBV18	few	TRBJ1-1	-
TGTGCCAGCAGCCCGGGGACAGGGGGCGAGAAAAAACTGTTTTTT	CASSPGTGGEKKLFF	TRBV7-6	-	TRBJ1-4	TRBD1
TGCGCCAGCAGCCGGACTAGCGGGGGGGCCTACGAGCAGTACTTC	CASSRTSGGAYEQYF	TRBV4-1	-	TRBJ2-7	TRBD2
TGTGCCAGCAGCTTGTGGTGGGCAACTAATGAAAAACTGTTTTTT	CASSLWWATNEKLFF	TRBV5-6	-	TRBJ1-4	-
TGCGCCAGCTCCCCCACAGGGGATCTACGGGAGCAGTACTTC	CASSPTGDLREQYF	TRBV4-1	-	TRBJ2-7	TRBD1
TGTGCCAGCAGCTTGACAGGCACAGATACGCAGTATTTT	CASSLTGTDTQYF	TRBV5-4	-	TRBJ2-3	-
TGTGCCAGCAGCAATCCAACAGGGGTTACTGGGGAGCAGTACTTC	CASSNPTGVTGEQYF	TRBV28	-	TRBJ2-7	TRBD1
TGTGCCAGCAGGCGGTTAATCTCTGGGGCCAACGTCCTGACTTTC	CASRRLISGANVLTF	TRBV27	-	TRBJ2-6	-
TGTGCCTGGACTGGCGGGCAGCCAGATACGCAGTATTTT	CAWTGGQPDTQYF	TRBV30	-	TRBJ2-3	-
TGTGCCAGCAGTGAATTTGAGGCGAACACTGAAGCTTTCTTT	CASSEFEANTEAFF	TRBV6-1	-	TRBJ1-1	-
TGTGCCAGCAGTCGTGGTGTTACGCAGTATTTT	CASSRGVTQYF	TRBV14	-	TRBJ2-3	-
TGTGCCAGCAAAGCCCACCACGAGCAGTACTTC	CASKAHHEQYF	TRBV27	few	TRBJ2-7	-
TGTGCCTGGAGACCAGGGGCGGGCACCGGGGAGCTGTTTTTT	CAWRPGAGTGELFF	TRBV30	-	TRBJ2-2	-
TGTGCCACCAGCAAAGAAAAGGGACAGAACACTGAAGCTTTCTTT	CATSKEKGQNTEAFF	TRBV15	-	TRBJ1-1	-
TGTGCCAGCACCGTCAGGTTGGACTCCTACGAGCAGTACTTC	CASTVRLDSYEQYF	TRBV2	-	TRBJ2-7	-
TGTGCCAGCAGTGAACTGGGTGGAGGTGAAAAACTGTTTTTT	CASSELGGGEKLFF	TRBV6-1	-	TRBJ1-4	-
TGCAGCGTTGAAACGTCCGGGGCAGGCCCTTGGGAGCAGTACTTC	CSVETSGAGPWEQYF	TRBV29-1	few	TRBJ2-7	-
TGTGCCAGCAGTTCGCGACAGGGTAGGAGTGATTCACCCCTCCACTTT	CASSSRQGRSDSPLHF	TRBV6-5	few	TRBJ1-6	TRBD1
TGCAGCGTTGAAACGGCAGGGAGGGCCGGGGAGCTGTTTTTT	CSVETAGRAGELFF	TRBV29-1	-	TRBJ2-2	TRBD2
TGTGCCAGCAGGGAAGGAGGTGCGCCTAATGAGCAGTTCTTC	CASREGGAPNEQFF	TRBV5-6	-	TRBJ2-1	-
TGTGCCAGCAGTCAGGAGTCGATGAACACTGAAGCTTTCTTT	CASSQESMNTEAFF	TRBV6-6	-	TRBJ1-1	-
TGTGCCAGTAGTATTGGAACCGGGACAGGGGAGTACATTCAGTACTTC	CASSIGTGTGEYIQYF	TRBV19	-	TRBJ2-4	TRBD1
TGTGCCAGCAGTGACAGGGGAGGGACTGGGGCCAACGTCCTGACTTTC	CASSDRGGTGANVLTF	TRBV6-1	few	TRBJ2-6	-
TGCGCCAGCAGCCAGGATTTAGGGGCTACTAATTCACCCCTCCACTTT	CASSQDLGATNSPLHF	TRBV4-1	-	TRBJ1-6	-
TGTGCCAGCTCACCAAAGAGGGCAACAGATACGCAGTATTTT	CASSPKRATDTQYF	TRBV18	-	TRBJ2-3	-
TGTGCCAGCAGCTTACTGGACTCTGGAAACACCATATATTTT	CASSLLDSGNTIYF	TRBV7-9	-	TRBJ1-3	-
TGTGCCAGCAGGCAGGAGGGGAACACTGAAGCTTTCTTT	CASRQEGNTEAFF	TRBV6-5	once	TRBJ1-1	-
TGTGCCAGCAGTGACTCCGGAGGCAATCAGCCCCAGCATTTT	CASSDSGGNQPQHF	TRBV6-4	-	TRBJ1-5	-
TGTGCCTGGAGAGGTCCCAGTTCCTCCGGGGAGCTGTTTTTT	CAWRGPSSSGELFF	TRBV30	-	TRBJ2-2	-
TGTGCCAGCAGCTCTGGGGGGCACGAGCAGTACTTC	CASSSGGHEQYF	TRBV7-8	-	TRBJ2-7	-
TGTGCCAGCAGCCCCGCCGGGGGGTACAACGAGCAGTACTTC	CASSPAGGYNEQYF	TRBV27	-	TRBJ2-7	TRBD2
TGTGCCAGCAGCCACTTGCCCCTTGGACAGGGGGGGGGTGCAACTAATGAAAAACTGTTTTTT	CASSHLPLGQGGGATNEKLFF	TRBV21-1	-	TRBJ1-4	-
TGCAGTGCTACCAGGGAGCGGGAGCAGTACTTC	CSATREREQYF	TRBV20-1	-	TRBJ2-7	-
TGTGCCAGCAGAAGACAACTGGACAATGAGCAGTTCTTC	CASRRQLDNEQFF	TRBV2	-	TRBJ2-1	-
TGTGCCAGCAGTGAAGGGGGGACCCTTAACTATGGCTACACCTTC	CASSEGGTLNYGYTF	TRBV6-1	few	TRBJ1-2	-
TGCGCCAGCAGCTTCGACGGGGTGAGGGAAAAACTGTTTTTT	CASSFDGVREKLFF	TRBV5-1	-	TRBJ1-4	-
TGTGCCAGAAGCTGGGGATCTACCAGCTCCTACGAGCAGTACTTC	CARSWGSTSSYEQYF	TRBV5-3	few	TRBJ2-7	-
TGTGCCAGCAGCCCCGGGACAGGGGATGGATTGGAAAAACTGTTTTTT	CASSPGTGDGLEKLFF	TRBV6-4	-	TRBJ1-4	TRBD1
TGTGCCAGCAGCCCACCTGGTGGGGGGGCTCGGTGGGTAGAGACCCAGTACTTC	CASSPPGGGARWVETQYF	TRBV11-2	-	TRBJ2-5	-
TGTGCCAGCAGCTTGGGACAGGGGGCTCAAGAGACCCAGTACTTC	CASSLGQGAQETQYF	TRBV5-6	-	TRBJ2-5	TRBD1